Sequencing of this T cell receptor beta chain was carried out in a study of T cell changes during pregnancy in multiple sclerosis. Germline CDR1 and CDR2: PRHDT and FYEKMQ (reference sequence). CDR3 length: 15 amino acids. J was trimmed by 6 bases and V by 1 base; bases with no gene match: 9. Repertoires were generated with immunoSEQ multiplex PCR, while TCRdb's copy carries only in-frame clones and drops some. The sample yields over 85,000 clones, about nine tenths seen once. Sequencing used peripheral blood, obtained after pregnancy. The chain couples TRBV13 to TRBJ2-7; 7 bases are a match to TRBD1. The sequence derives from a female donor in good health, enrolled as a control in a pregnancy study. DNA for the CDR3: TGTGCCAGCAGCTTAGCCGGGACAGACCAGGGCGAGCAGTACTTC. Translating gives CASSLAGTDQGEQYF.